This TCR beta chain comes out of a study of siplizumab effects on memory and regulatory T cells. Study-level findings and limits: The majority of clones, roughly 75-95% of proliferating CD4+ or CD8+ clones, lacked an assignable naive or memory phenotype.

Data came from immunoSEQ multiplex PCR; TCRdb stores just in-frame clones and leaves some out. The sample includes 90,000 to 120,000 clones, roughly 92% of them seen just once. For this clone: What it binds is not known.

Sequencing used Tregs sorted from blood. The clonotype was recovered from a human donor in good health.

CDR3 sequence: CASSMGSGFSGNTIYF. The CDR3 DNA reads TGCGCCAGCAGCATGGGGTCGGGGTTCTCTGGAAACACCATATATTTT. This sequence joins TRBV5-1 and TRBJ1-3, with no clear D. With 4 bases removed from V and 0 bases from J, the gap between germline ends came to 14 bases. The CDR3 is 16 amino acids. The germline V gene encodes CDR1 SGHRS and CDR2 YFSETQ.